These 18 T cell receptor beta chains share one sample of origin, sequenced in a study of blood T cell repertoires in COVID-19. The protocol was immunoSEQ multiplex PCR, while the TCRdb copy is restricted to in-frame clones and leaves out a portion. The table shows about 370,000 clones, with 80% to 90% occurring only once. Sequencing was done on a sample of peripheral blood. Every receptor here comes from a woman between 25 and 40 years old with COVID-19, enrolled during active disease.

The V call is TRBV2, the J call TRBJ1-4; possible D gene TRBD1, 5 bases. V dropped 1 base and J dropped 6 bases, with 15 bases sitting between them. Germline loops: CDR1 SNHLY, CDR2 FYNNEI. The CDR3 sequence is 16 residues long. The CDR3 loop is CASSEGPGGPYEKLFF. The DNA for the CDR3 is TGTGCCAGCAGTGAAGGCCCGGGGGGTCCCTATGAAAAACTGTTTTTT.

This clone was seen only a few times. The chain combines TRBV6-5 with TRBJ1-3, with unresolved D. This CDR3 is 13 amino acids long. V dropped 7 bases and J dropped 5 bases, with 12 bases sitting between them. Germline values: CDR1 MNHEY, CDR2 SVGAGI. DNA for the CDR3: TGTGCCAGCAATATGGCCGAACGAAACACCATATATTTT. It is translated as CASNMAERNTIYF.

The chain joins TRBV5-6 to TRBJ2-1; maybe TRBD2 (5 bases). Germline assignment: CDR1 SGHDT and CDR2 YYEEEE. V was shortened by 3 bases and J by 0 bases, with 13 bases between the two germline ends. CDR3 size: 16 residues. Written as DNA, the CDR3 is TGTGCCAGCAGCTCGAAGAGCGGTAGCTCCTACAATGAGCAGTTCTTC. Encoded protein: CASSSKSGSSYNEQFF.

This clone was counted between two and nine times. The rearrangement joins TRBV6-4 to TRBJ2-1; 8 nucleotides agree with TRBD2. V was clipped by 4 bases and J by 12 bases; unmatched bases: 20. CDR1 MRHNA and CDR2 SNTAGT come from the germline V gene. The CDR3 covers 17 residues. The CDR3 loop reads CASSGGHGTSGGRAQFF. The CDR3 DNA is TGTGCCAGCAGTGGTGGACACGGGACTAGTGGCGGTAGGGCGCAGTTCTTC.

The rearrangement links TRBV5-1 to TRBJ2-2, with no clear D. CDR3 length: 16 amino acids. CDR1 SGHRS and CDR2 YFSETQ come from the germline V gene. The V end lost 0 bases, the J end lost 0 bases, and 9 bases lay between the germline ends. CDR3 coding DNA: TGCGCCAGCAGCTTGGCCGAGGCAGCGAACACCGGGGAGCTGTTTTTT. Translation: CASSLAEAANTGELFF.

The CDR3 reads CATSDATGTRGGTQYF. The CDR3 DNA reads as TGTGCCACCAGTGATGCGACCGGGACCCGGGGGGGGACCCAGTACTTC. The rearrangement uses TRBV24-1 and TRBJ2-5, with 8 positions matching TRBD2. J lost 7 bases, V lost 3 bases, and 12 bases had no gene match. Germline V gives CDR1 KGHDR, CDR2 SFDVKD. CDR3 length: 16 residues.

This chain links TRBV5-4 with TRBJ1-2; 10 bases line up with TRBD1. The CDR3 length is 13 residues. Germline CDR1 reads SGHNT; CDR2 reads YYREEE (reference sequence). Losses at the gene ends were 4 bases for V and 14 bases for J; bases not matched to a gene: 11. The CDR3 DNA reads TGTGCCAGCAGCACCGGGACAGGGGATTTAAAGACCTTC. It yields the protein CASSTGTGDLKTF.

The V gene is TRBV11-2, the J gene TRBJ2-7; possibly TRBD2 for D (6 bases). With 2 bases removed from V and 4 bases from J, the gap between germline ends came to 12 bases. CDR1 SGHAT and CDR2 FQNNGV come from the germline V gene. CDR3 length equals 14 residues. In DNA, the CDR3 is TGTGCCAGCAGCTTATCGGCGGGACGGTACGAGCAGTACGTC. Encoded protein: CASSLSAGRYEQYV.

The J gene is TRBJ2-3, the V gene TRBV7-2; unclear D gene. V shed 1 base and J shed 3 bases, with 11 bases lying between them. The CDR3 has 15 residues. The germline gives CDR1 SGHTA, CDR2 FQGNSA. The CDR3 DNA reads TGTGCCAGCAGCTTAGTCGACTCGGTTACAGATACGCAGTATTTT. It is translated as CASSLVDSVTDTQYF.

This chain links TRBV24-1 with TRBJ1-1; perhaps TRBD1 as D (6 bases). The germline gives CDR1 KGHDR, CDR2 SFDVKD. V shed 4 bases and J shed 5 bases, with 10 bases lying between them. This CDR3 contains 13 residues. CDR3 sequence (DNA): TGTGCCACCAGTGAACGAACAGGGACTGAAGCTTTCTTT. Translating gives CATSERTGTEAFF.

The CDR3 DNA reads as TGCGCCAGCAGCGGTCGGACAGGGAAAAACACTGAAGCTTTCTTT. It yields the protein CASSGRTGKNTEAFF. The V and J genes are TRBV5-1 and TRBJ1-1; TRBD1 matches at 8 bases. Trimming took 4 bases from V and 2 from J; bases not matched to a gene: 7. The germline CDR1 and CDR2 sequences are SGHRS and YFSETQ. This CDR3 contains 15 residues.

This clone occurred a few times. The CDR3 nucleotides read TGTGCCAGCAGCAGCCCTCCCCGGGACAGGGGTTCCTACGAGCAGTACGTC. The encoded protein is CASSSPPRDRGSYEQYV. The rearrangement joins TRBV7-9 to TRBJ2-7; TRBD1 aligns across 10 bases. V gave up 5 bases and J gave up 1 base; unmatched junction bases: 11. The CDR3 has 17 residues. Per the germline V gene, CDR1 is SEHNR and CDR2 is FQNEAQ (reference sequence).

The chain combines TRBV24-1 with TRBJ2-1; D is possibly TRBD2 (6 bases). V lost 2 bases, J lost 6 bases, and 10 bases lay in between. Germline V gene data show CDR1 as KGHDR and CDR2 as SFDVKD. The CDR3 loop spans 14 amino acids. The CDR3 DNA follows: TGTGCCACCAGTGATTGGCCTAGCGTCAATGAGCAGTTCTTC. Translating gives CATSDWPSVNEQFF.

This rearrangement joins TRBV14 to TRBJ2-7; TRBD2 aligns across 13 bases. The CDR3 is 19 amino acids. Unmatched junction bases numbered 16, after V lost 1 base and J lost 7 bases. CDR1 SGHDN and CDR2 FVKESK come from the germline V gene. This CDR3 is CASSQVTTGLAGVVGEQYV. The CDR3 DNA sequence: TGTGCCAGCAGCCAAGTTACAACAGGACTAGCGGGAGTTGTGGGGGAGCAGTACGTC.

The CDR3 spells CASSDGGLVGNEQFF. CDR3 sequence (DNA): TGCGCCAGCAGTGACGGGGGACTAGTTGGGAATGAGCAGTTCTTC. The V call is TRBV10-1, the J call TRBJ2-1; 8 bases fit TRBD2. CDR1 is WNHNN, CDR2 SYGVQD, per germline (reference sequence). This CDR3 contains 15 residues. V was clipped by 3 bases and J by 7 bases; unmatched bases: 8.

This clone was observed many times. The chain combines TRBV2 with TRBJ2-7; 12 bases fit TRBD1. The trim removed 6 bases at V and 7 bases at J, leaving 7 bases unmatched. The germline V gene encodes CDR1 SNHLY and CDR2 FYNNEI. The CDR3 has 14 amino acids. CDR3 loop: CASRGTGGRLEQYV. The CDR3 DNA follows: TGTGCCAGCAGGGGGACAGGGGGCCGTTTGGAGCAGTACGTC.

The chain is built from TRBV7-9 and TRBJ2-7, with D possibly TRBD2 on 6 matching bases. Trimming removed 3 bases from V and 12 bases from J, with 15 bases in between. This CDR3 spans 12 amino acids. Germline V gene lookup returns CDR1 SEHNR and CDR2 FQNEAQ (reference sequence). The CDR3 spells CASSFGTPDLYF. The CDR3 DNA reads as TGTGCCAGCAGCTTCGGGACTCCAGACCTGTACTTC.

This chain links TRBV9 with TRBJ1-2, with 8 nucleotides matching TRBD1. Germline V gives CDR1 SGDLS, CDR2 YYNGEE. This CDR3 region has 16 residues. V was pared by 7 bases and J by 1 base, with 12 bases of the junction left unmatched. The CDR3 DNA is TGTGCCAGCTACGGGACAGGAAGGTTGGGTAACTATGGCTACACCTTC. It specifies CASYGTGRLGNYGYTF.